The T cell receptor beta chain under discussion was sequenced for a study of T cell repertoires in cytomegalovirus infection. In the study overall: Use of recently identified HLA-C-restricted and well-studied HLA-B-restricted CMV epitopes was part of the study.

Each CDR3 protein is one row after TCRdb ran MiXCR on the reads. The sample carries approximately 470,000 distinct CDR3 sequences, about 44% recorded once. Comment on this clonotype: Its target is unknown.

This CDR3 spans 16 amino acids. V lost 2 bases and J 0 bases, leaving 11 bases between the germline ends. Germline V CDR1 and CDR2: MNHEY, SVGEGT. The chain combines TRBV6-2 or TRBV6-3 with TRBJ2-1; D may be TRBD2 (6 bases). This TCR was recovered from a human donor in good health (CMV status not recorded). Some clones in this sample may be carry-over from other donors' samples. The specimen comprised cultured PBMCs, sampled from culture after CMV antigen stimulation. CDR3 in amino acids: CASSYGRGSSYNEQFF. The DNA of the CDR3 is TGTGCCAGCAGTTACGGCCGGGGGAGCTCCTACAATGAGCAGTTCTTC.